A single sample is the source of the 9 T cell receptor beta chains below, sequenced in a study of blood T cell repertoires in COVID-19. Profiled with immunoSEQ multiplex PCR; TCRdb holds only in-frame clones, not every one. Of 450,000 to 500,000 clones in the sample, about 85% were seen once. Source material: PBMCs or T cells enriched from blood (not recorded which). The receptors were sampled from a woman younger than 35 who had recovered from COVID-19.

Here the CDR3 reads CASGDRANFNQPQHF. CDR3 nucleotides: TGTGCCAGCGGGGACAGGGCCAACTTCAATCAGCCCCAGCATTTT. This rearrangement joins TRBV27 to TRBJ1-5; 9 positions agree with TRBD1. With V trimmed by 8 bases and J by 3 bases, 8 bases remained unmatched. Germline V gene lookup returns CDR1 MNHEY and CDR2 SMNVEV (reference sequence). This CDR3 is 15 amino acids long.

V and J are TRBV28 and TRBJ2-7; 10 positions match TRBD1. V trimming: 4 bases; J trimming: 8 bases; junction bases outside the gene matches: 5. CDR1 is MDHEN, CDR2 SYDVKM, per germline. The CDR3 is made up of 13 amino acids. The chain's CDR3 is CASSSPGQGKQYF. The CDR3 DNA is TGTGCCAGCAGTTCTCCGGGACAGGGGAAGCAGTACTTC.

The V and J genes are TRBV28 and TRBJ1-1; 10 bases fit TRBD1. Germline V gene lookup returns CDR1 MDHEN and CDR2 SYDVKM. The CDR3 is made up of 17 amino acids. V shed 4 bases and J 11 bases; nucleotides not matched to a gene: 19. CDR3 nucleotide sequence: TGTGCCAGCAGTTCTGCTGACGCCGGGACAGGGGCCTTTATTGCTTTCTTT. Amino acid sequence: CASSSADAGTGAFIAFF.

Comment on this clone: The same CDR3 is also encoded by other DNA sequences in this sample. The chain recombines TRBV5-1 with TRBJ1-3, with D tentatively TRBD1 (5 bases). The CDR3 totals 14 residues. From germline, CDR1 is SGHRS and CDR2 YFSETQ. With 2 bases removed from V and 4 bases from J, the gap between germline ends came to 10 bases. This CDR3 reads CASSFAGPGNTIYF. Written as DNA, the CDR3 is TGCGCCAGCAGCTTCGCGGGACCAGGAAACACCATATATTTT.

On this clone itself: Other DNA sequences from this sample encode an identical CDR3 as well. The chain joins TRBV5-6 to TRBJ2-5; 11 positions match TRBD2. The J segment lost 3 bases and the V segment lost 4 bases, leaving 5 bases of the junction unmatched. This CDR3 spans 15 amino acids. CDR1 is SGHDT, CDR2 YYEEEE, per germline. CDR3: CASSPGTSGEETQYF. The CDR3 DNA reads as TGTGCCAGCAGCCCCGGGACTAGCGGAGAAGAGACCCAGTACTTC.

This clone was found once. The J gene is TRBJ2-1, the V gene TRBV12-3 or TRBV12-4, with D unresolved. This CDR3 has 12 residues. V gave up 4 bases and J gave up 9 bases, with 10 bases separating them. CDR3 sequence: CASSSGSGEQFF. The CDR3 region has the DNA TGTGCCAGCAGTTCCGGGTCCGGTGAGCAGTTCTTC.

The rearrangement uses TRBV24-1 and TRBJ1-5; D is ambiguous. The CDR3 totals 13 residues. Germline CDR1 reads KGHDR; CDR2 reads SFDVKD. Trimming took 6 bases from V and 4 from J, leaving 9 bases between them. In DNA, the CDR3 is TGTGCCACCAGTCTCCAGAAGAATCAGCCCCAGCATTTT. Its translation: CATSLQKNQPQHF.

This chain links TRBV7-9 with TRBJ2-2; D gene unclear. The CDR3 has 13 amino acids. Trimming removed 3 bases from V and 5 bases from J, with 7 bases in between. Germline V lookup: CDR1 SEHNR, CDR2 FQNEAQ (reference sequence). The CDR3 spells CASSFSGTGELFF. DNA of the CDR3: TGTGCCAGCAGCTTTTCCGGGACCGGGGAGCTGTTTTTT. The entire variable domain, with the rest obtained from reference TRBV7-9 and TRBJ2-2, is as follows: DTGVSQNPRHKITKRGQNVTFRCDPISEHNRLYWYRQTLGQGPEFLTYFQNEAQLEKSRLLSDRFSAERPKGSFSTLEIQRTEQGDSAMYLCASSFSGTGELFFGEGSRLTVL.

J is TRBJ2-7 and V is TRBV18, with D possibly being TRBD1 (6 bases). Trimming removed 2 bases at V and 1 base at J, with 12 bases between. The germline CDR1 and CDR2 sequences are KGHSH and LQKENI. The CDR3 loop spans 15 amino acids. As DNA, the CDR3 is TGTGCCAGCTCACCAACCCAGGGGAGTTCCTACGAGCAGTACTTC. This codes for CASSPTQGSSYEQYF.